A selection of T cell receptor beta chains follows, all from one sample in a study of metastatic and nonmetastatic thyroid tumors. With MiXCR, TCRdb reprocessed the PCR reads. This sample yields around 13,000 clones, of which about 22% are seen a single time; more than 7% belongs to the top ten. The sequenced material came from blood. The receptors stem from a female donor with papillary thyroid cancer or a benign thyroid nodule (not recorded which). Some clones in this sample may be carry-over from other donors' samples. CDR3s include the opening cysteine and the closing phenylalanine or tryptophan. The order of the fields is clone size, J gene, V gene, CDR3 length, CDR3 protein. Clone size is shown for a subset of rows, as once, few, many or a class of expanded clone.

clone size: medium-sized
J gene: TRBJ2-5
V gene: TRBV6-8
CDR3 length: 14
CDR3 protein: CASSLGGRAETQYF

clone size: many
J gene: TRBJ2-7
V gene: TRBV7-9
CDR3 length: 14
CDR3 protein: CASSFPDTLYEQYF

clone size: .
J gene: TRBJ2-5
V gene: TRBV10-3
CDR3 length: 15
CDR3 protein: CAIAASGRALETQYF

clone size: medium-sized
J gene: TRBJ1-1
V gene: TRBV6-1
CDR3 length: 14
CDR3 protein: CASSEALQGAAAFF

clone size: many
J gene: TRBJ1-1
V gene: TRBV7-9
CDR3 length: 14
CDR3 protein: CASAVDSMNTEAFF

clone size: many
J gene: TRBJ1-2
V gene: TRBV7-2
CDR3 length: 15
CDR3 protein: CASSLRGREEDGYTF

clone size: once
J gene: TRBJ2-2
V gene: TRBV11-1
CDR3 length: 16
CDR3 protein: CASSLRQIEVLGELFF

clone size: .
J gene: TRBJ2-6
V gene: TRBV11-2
CDR3 length: 15
CDR3 protein: CASSSIRSGANVLTF

clone size: many
J gene: TRBJ2-3
V gene: TRBV5-1
CDR3 length: 17
CDR3 protein: CASSLVLTLTSTDTQYF

clone size: many
J gene: TRBJ2-3
V gene: TRBV7-8
CDR3 length: 18
CDR3 protein: CASSLGRAAGYSTDTQYF

clone size: few
J gene: TRBJ2-7
V gene: TRBV6-1
CDR3 length: 15
CDR3 protein: CASAWGTSGEYEQYF

clone size: medium-sized
J gene: TRBJ2-2
V gene: TRBV12-3/TRBV12-4
CDR3 length: 14
CDR3 protein: CASRLGLNTGELFF

clone size: once
J gene: TRBJ2-1
V gene: TRBV20-1
CDR3 length: 13
CDR3 protein: CSVTGQGYNEQFF

clone size: few
J gene: TRBJ2-3
V gene: TRBV27
CDR3 length: 15
CDR3 protein: CASSYQRGFTDTQYF

clone size: many
J gene: TRBJ2-7
V gene: TRBV5-6
CDR3 length: 13
CDR3 protein: CASSLATPYEQYF

clone size: medium-sized
J gene: TRBJ2-1
V gene: TRBV24-1
CDR3 length: 12
CDR3 protein: CATSLSGNEQFF

clone size: medium-sized
J gene: TRBJ1-2
V gene: TRBV7-8
CDR3 length: 14
CDR3 protein: CASSLQGADYGYTF

clone size: many
J gene: TRBJ2-6
V gene: TRBV20-1
CDR3 length: 13
CDR3 protein: CSASGSGANVLTF

clone size: many
J gene: TRBJ2-7
V gene: TRBV5-4
CDR3 length: 14
CDR3 protein: CASSLGGRTYEQYF

clone size: few
J gene: TRBJ2-7
V gene: TRBV7-6
CDR3 length: 15
CDR3 protein: CASSEEATGVYEQYF

clone size: many
J gene: TRBJ2-7
V gene: TRBV13
CDR3 length: 13
CDR3 protein: CASSRDRSHEQYF

clone size: medium-sized
J gene: TRBJ2-3
V gene: TRBV28
CDR3 length: 14
CDR3 protein: CASSLQGSTDTQYF

clone size: .
J gene: TRBJ2-3
V gene: TRBV2
CDR3 length: 15
CDR3 protein: CASSHGTGGGDTQYF

clone size: few
J gene: TRBJ1-2
V gene: TRBV10-3
CDR3 length: 15
CDR3 protein: CAIRGEYRGNYGYTF

clone size: many
J gene: TRBJ1-2
V gene: TRBV4-1
CDR3 length: 15
CDR3 protein: CASSQSGTVNYGYTF

clone size: .
J gene: TRBJ2-2
V gene: TRBV7-9
CDR3 length: 15
CDR3 protein: CASSLQGTNTGDLFF